This T cell receptor (beta chain) appears in the sequencing data of a study of T cell responses to AZD1222 COVID-19 vaccine. Study-level information: Analysis merged second doses at about 4 or about 12 weeks. Study findings and constraints: Increases in Spike-specific TCR breadth and depth were seen after two AZD1222 doses. Possibly, clonal diversity was underestimated; donors were largely white British and included more females.

For this clone: Its antigen is currently unknown.

CDR1 is SGHAT and CDR2 is FQNNGV in the germline V gene. Trimming stripped 7 bases from V and 0 bases from J, with 9 bases between. The CDR3 loop spans 14 amino acids. Using immunoSEQ multiplex PCR, the repertoire was profiled, and TCRdb retains in-frame clones only, with some absent. The repertoire includes 95,000 to 150,000 clones, less than 95% of them detected once, and approximately 5.1% sits in the top ten. The sequence derives from an adult in good health. The chain is built from TRBV11-2 and TRBJ1-4; D remains ambiguous. The source was peripheral blood, collected on day 0 of AZD1222 vaccination. The CDR3 region has the DNA TGTGCCAGCACCCCTAAGGCAACTAATGAAAAACTGTTTTTT. Amino acids: CASTPKATNEKLFF.